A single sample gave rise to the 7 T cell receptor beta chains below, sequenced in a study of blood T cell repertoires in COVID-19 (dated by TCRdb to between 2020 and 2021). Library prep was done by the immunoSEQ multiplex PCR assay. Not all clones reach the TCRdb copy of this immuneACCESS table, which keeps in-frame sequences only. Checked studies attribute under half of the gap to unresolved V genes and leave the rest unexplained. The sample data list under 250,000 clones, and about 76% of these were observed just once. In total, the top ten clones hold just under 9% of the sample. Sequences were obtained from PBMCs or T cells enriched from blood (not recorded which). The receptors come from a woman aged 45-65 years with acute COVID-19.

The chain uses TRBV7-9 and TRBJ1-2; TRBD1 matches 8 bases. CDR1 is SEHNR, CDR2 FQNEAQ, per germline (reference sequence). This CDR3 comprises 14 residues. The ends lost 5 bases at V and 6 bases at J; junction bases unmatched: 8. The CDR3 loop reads CASSANTGGNGYTF. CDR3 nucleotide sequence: TGTGCCAGCAGCGCCAACACAGGGGGTAATGGCTACACCTTC.

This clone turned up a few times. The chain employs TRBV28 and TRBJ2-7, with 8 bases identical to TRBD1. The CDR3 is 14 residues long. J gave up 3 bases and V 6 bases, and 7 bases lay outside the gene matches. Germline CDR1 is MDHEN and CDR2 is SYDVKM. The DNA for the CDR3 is TGTGCCAGCAGGACGCCAGGGGGCATCTACGAGCAGTACTTC. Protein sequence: CASRTPGGIYEQYF.

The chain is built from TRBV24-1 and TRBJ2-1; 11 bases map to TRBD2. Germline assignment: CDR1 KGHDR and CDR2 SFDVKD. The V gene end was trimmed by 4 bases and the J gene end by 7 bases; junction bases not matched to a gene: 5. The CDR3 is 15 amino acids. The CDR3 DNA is TGTGCCACCAGTGACATGACTAGCGGGGATAATGAGCAGTTCTTC. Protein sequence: CATSDMTSGDNEQFF.

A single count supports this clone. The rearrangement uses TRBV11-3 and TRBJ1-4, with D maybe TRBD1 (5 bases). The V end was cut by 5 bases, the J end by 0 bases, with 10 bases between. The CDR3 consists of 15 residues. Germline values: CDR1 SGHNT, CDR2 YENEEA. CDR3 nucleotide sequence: TGTGCCAGCAGCAAGGGGCCTGCAACTAATGAAAAACTGTTTTTT. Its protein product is CASSKGPATNEKLFF.

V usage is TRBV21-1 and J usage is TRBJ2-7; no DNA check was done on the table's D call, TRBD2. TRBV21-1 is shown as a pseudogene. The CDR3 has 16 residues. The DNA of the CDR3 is TGTGCCAGCAGCATAAGAAGGGCTAGCGGGATTTGGGAGCAGTACTTC. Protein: CASSIRRASGIWEQYF.

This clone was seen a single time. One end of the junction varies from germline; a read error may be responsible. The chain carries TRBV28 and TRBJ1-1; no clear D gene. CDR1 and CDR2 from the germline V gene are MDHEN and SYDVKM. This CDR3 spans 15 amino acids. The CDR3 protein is CGSSFGGVLSTEAFF. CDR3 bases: TGTGGCAGCAGTTTCGGCGGAGTGTTGAGCACTGAAGCTTTCTTT.

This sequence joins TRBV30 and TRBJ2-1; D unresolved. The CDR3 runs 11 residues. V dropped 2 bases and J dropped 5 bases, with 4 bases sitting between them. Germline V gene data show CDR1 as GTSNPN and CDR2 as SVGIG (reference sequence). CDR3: CAWSYDNEQFF. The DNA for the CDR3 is TGTGCCTGGAGTTATGACAATGAGCAGTTCTTC.